A single sample is the source of the 26 T cell receptor beta chains below, sequenced in a study of blood T cell repertoires in COVID-19. Sequencing was performed with immunoSEQ multiplex PCR; in TCRdb, only in-frame clones are kept and a portion is missing. The sample yields some 150,000 clones, over 70% seen once. Source material: peripheral blood. The receptors here all came from a middle-aged man who had recovered from COVID-19.

The J gene is TRBJ1-2, the V gene TRBV5-4; D not certain. Trimming left V 1 base short and J 4 bases short, with 14 bases between. The CDR3 totals 15 residues. Germline assignment: CDR1 SGHNT and CDR2 YYREEE (reference sequence). The CDR3 DNA reads as TGTGCCAGCAGCTTGAGGCGGGAGAATATCTATGGCTACACCTTC. Translation: CASSLRRENIYGYTF.

As regards this clone: Distinct nucleotide sequences in the sample also encode this CDR3. V usage is TRBV5-4 and J usage is TRBJ1-1; D not certain. Germline values: CDR1 SGHNT, CDR2 YYREEE (reference sequence). V gave up 2 bases and J gave up 1 base, with 9 bases separating them. The CDR3 runs 14 residues. The CDR3 spells CASSLVGTNTEAFF. The CDR3 DNA follows: TGTGCCAGCAGCTTAGTGGGCACGAACACTGAAGCTTTCTTT.

The chain combines TRBV7-9 with TRBJ2-1; perhaps TRBD2 as D (6 bases). This CDR3 has 16 amino acids. Trimming pared 6 bases from V and 6 bases from J, leaving 21 bases between. Germline CDR1 reads SEHNR; CDR2 reads FQNEAQ (reference sequence). The chain's CDR3 is CASRPGTHKKGNEQFF. Here the CDR3 DNA reads TGTGCCAGCAGGCCCGGGACTCACAAGAAAGGCAATGAGCAGTTCTTC. Supplemented by reference TRBV7-9 and TRBJ2-1, the full variable domain reads DTGVSQNPRHKITKRGQNVTFRCDPISEHNRLYWYRQTLGQGPEFLTYFQNEAQLEKSRLLSDRFSAERPKGSFSTLEIQRTEQGDSAMYLCASRPGTHKKGNEQFFGPGTRLTVL.

The rearrangement uses TRBV6-2 or TRBV6-3 and TRBJ1-5; D call uncertain. V was trimmed by 3 bases and J by 5 bases, leaving 14 bases between them. CDR1 MNHEY and CDR2 SVGEGT come from the germline V gene. The CDR3 contains 15 residues. The CDR3 DNA is TGTGCCAGCAGTTATATGGATATAGAGGATCAGCCCCAGCATTTT. Translation: CASSYMDIEDQPQHF.

The chain recombines TRBV5-6 with TRBJ2-5; D might be TRBD1 (6 bases). V gave up 4 bases and J gave up 5 bases, with 15 bases separating them. Germline V gene sequence: CDR1 SGHDT, CDR2 YYEEEE. The CDR3 spans 14 residues. In DNA, the CDR3 is TGTGCCAGCAGCACCCCCGGACAGCCGGAGACCCAGTACTTC. It translates to CASSTPGQPETQYF.

This rearrangement joins TRBV5-1 to TRBJ1-2; the match to TRBD1 covers 10 bases. The J segment lost 2 bases and the V segment lost 5 bases, leaving 6 bases of the junction unmatched. The CDR3 is 15 residues long. CDR1 and CDR2 (germline): SGHRS, YFSETQ. CDR3 loop: CASRTLGQGNYGYTF. The CDR3 region has the DNA TGCGCCAGCAGAACCTTGGGACAGGGGAACTATGGCTACACCTTC.

This clone has a single count. J is TRBJ1-2 and V is TRBV5-6; D unresolved. The V and J ends lost 4 bases and 3 bases respectively, with 13 bases between them. The CDR3 sequence is 14 residues long. CDR1 and CDR2 from the germline V gene are SGHDT and YYEEEE. The CDR3 coding sequence is TGTGCCAGCAGCCGAGGTACGGAGCACTATGGCTACACCTTC. Residues: CASSRGTEHYGYTF.

J is TRBJ2-2 and V is TRBV18, with TRBD1 identical over 7 bases. The CDR3 length is 15 residues. J lost 1 base, V lost 4 bases, and 3 bases had no gene match. The germline CDR1 and CDR2 sequences are KGHSH and LQKENI. The CDR3 here is CASSLGTVNTGELFF. CDR3 in DNA: TGTGCCAGCTCACTGGGGACAGTGAACACCGGGGAGCTGTTTTTT.

The chain recombines TRBV11-2 with TRBJ2-2, with a tentative D call TRBD2 (5 bases). V lost 1 base and J lost 3, with 9 bases in between. Germline CDR1 reads SGHAT; CDR2 reads FQNNGV. This CDR3 is 15 amino acids long. The chain's CDR3 is CASSLARGYTGELFF. CDR3 DNA: TGTGCCAGCAGCTTAGCCCGGGGATACACCGGGGAGCTGTTTTTT. The whole variable domain, filled in from reference TRBV11-2 and TRBJ2-2, reads EAGVAQSPRYKIIEKRQSVAFWCNPISGHATLYWYQQILGQGPKLLIQFQNNGVVDDSQLPKDRFSAERLKGVDSTLKIQPAKLEDSAVYLCASSLARGYTGELFFGEGSRLTVL.

This clone was observed a few times. The V call is TRBV6-1, the J call TRBJ1-6; TRBD1 is a possible D gene (5 bases). Deletions cut 2 bases from V and 6 bases from J, with 14 bases between. The CDR3 totals 16 residues. The germline V gene has CDR1 MNHNS and CDR2 SASEGT. The CDR3 is CASSEQQGLPNSPLHF. The DNA of the CDR3 is TGTGCCAGCAGTGAACAGCAGGGTCTCCCTAATTCACCCCTCCACTTT.

This clone was observed a handful of times. The V and J genes are TRBV9 and TRBJ2-1; no reliable D call. Germline CDR1 SGDLS, CDR2 YYNGEE. V shed 1 base and J shed 0 bases, with 8 bases lying between them. The CDR3 runs 15 residues. CDR3 in DNA: TGTGCCAGCAGCGTACACTGGAGCTCCTACAATGAGCAGTTCTTC. This encodes CASSVHWSSYNEQFF.

The chain employs TRBV7-2 and TRBJ2-3, with 8 bases aligning to TRBD2. CDR3 size: 14 residues. V lost 8 bases and J lost 4; bases outside the gene matches: 8. CDR1 is SGHTA and CDR2 is FQGNSA in the germline V gene. The CDR3 is CASGSGGRADTQYF. In DNA form, the CDR3 reads TGTGCCAGCGGGAGCGGGGGAAGAGCAGATACGCAGTATTTT. Full variable domain (outside the CDR3, taken from reference TRBV7-2 and TRBJ2-3): GAGVSQSPSNKVTEKGKDVELRCDPISGHTALYWYRQSLGQGLEFLIYFQGNSAPDKSGLPSDRFSAERTGGSVSTLTIQRTQQEDSAVYLCASGSGGRADTQYFGPGTRLTVL.

The chain couples TRBV13 to TRBJ2-3; 14 positions agree with TRBD2. The CDR3 is made up of 17 amino acids. The germline CDR1 and CDR2 sequences are PRHDT and FYEKMQ (reference sequence). Trimming took 5 bases from V and 2 from J; bases not matched to a gene: 6. CDR3 DNA sequence: TGTGCCAGCAGCCCACGGGGACTAGCGGGGGTCACAGATACGCAGTATTTT. It translates to CASSPRGLAGVTDTQYF. The full variable domain, with the rest looked up from reference TRBV13 and TRBJ2-3, is AAGVIQSPRHLIKEKRETATLKCYPIPRHDTVYWYQQGPGQDPQFLISFYEKMQSDKGSIPDRFSAQQFSDYHSELNMSSLELGDSALYFCASSPRGLAGVTDTQYFGPGTRLTVL.

V is TRBV6-1 and J is TRBJ2-5, with 14 bases that match TRBD2. There are 17 residues in the CDR3. The V segment lost 2 bases and the J segment 5 bases; nucleotides outside the gene matches: 7. Germline assignment: CDR1 MNHNS and CDR2 SASEGT. CDR3: CASSESLTSGGEETQYF. The CDR3 DNA follows: TGTGCCAGCAGTGAATCGTTGACTAGCGGGGGGGAGGAGACCCAGTACTTC.

The V and J genes are TRBV2 and TRBJ1-4; the match to TRBD1 covers 7 bases. Germline CDR1 reads SNHLY; CDR2 reads FYNNEI. Trimming cost V 8 bases and J 4 bases; bases outside gene matches: 16. The CDR3 has 17 amino acids. The CDR3 loop reads CASSNNPGQTYNEKLFF. CDR3 nucleotides: TGTGCCAGCTCAAACAACCCGGGACAGACTTATAATGAAAAACTGTTTTTT.

The CDR3 sequence: CASSTGYRAGYTDTQYF. CDR3 DNA sequence: TGTGCCAGTAGTACGGGGTACCGAGCGGGGTATACAGATACGCAGTATTTT. This rearrangement joins TRBV19 to TRBJ2-3; 7 bases are a match to TRBD2. Germline V gene data show CDR1 as LNHDA and CDR2 as SQIVND (reference sequence). The CDR3 loop spans 17 amino acids. V lost 4 bases and J lost 3; bases outside the gene matches: 13.

Here the CDR3 DNA reads TGTGCCAGCAGTGACCACGGACAGGGGACTGAAGCTTTCTTT. Its translation is CASSDHGQGTEAFF. The rearrangement uses TRBV6-2 or TRBV6-3 and TRBJ1-1, with 9 positions matching TRBD1. Germline lookup yields CDR1 MNHEY and CDR2 SVGEGT. This CDR3 is 14 amino acids long. After removal of 5 bases from V and 5 bases from J, the junction contained 6 bases not matched to a gene.

The table lists this clone with a count of one. V usage is TRBV9 and J usage is TRBJ2-3, with 11 bases that match TRBD2. The CDR3 loop spans 16 amino acids. Germline V lookup: CDR1 SGDLS, CDR2 YYNGEE. V lost 0 bases and J lost 2; bases outside the gene matches: 2. CDR3 residues: CASSVVAGGPTDTQYF. CDR3 in DNA: TGTGCCAGCAGCGTAGTAGCGGGGGGGCCCACAGATACGCAGTATTTT.

The V gene is TRBV18, the J gene TRBJ1-6, with D possibly being TRBD1 (5 bases). The CDR3 extends over 16 amino acids. From germline, CDR1 is KGHSH and CDR2 LQKENI. The ends were cut back, 6 bases at V and 0 bases at J, with 12 bases in the middle. This CDR3 reads CASSKDSRSYNSPLHF. DNA of the CDR3: TGTGCCAGCTCCAAAGACAGCCGCTCCTATAATTCACCCCTCCACTTT.

The sample holds one count of this clone. V is TRBV7-2 and J is TRBJ1-1, with 9 bases lining up with TRBD1. Germline trimming cut 5 bases from V and 6 bases from J; bases unmatched to any gene: 7. The length of the CDR3 is 14 residues. CDR1 is SGHTA, CDR2 FQGNSA, per germline. The CDR3 nucleotides are TGTGCCAGCAGCCCGCGGGACAGGGCCCCTGAAGCTTTCTTT. Encoded protein: CASSPRDRAPEAFF. Full variable domain (rest looked up from reference TRBV7-2 and TRBJ1-1): GAGVSQSPSNKVTEKGKDVELRCDPISGHTALYWYRQSLGQGLEFLIYFQGNSAPDKSGLPSDRFSAERTGGSVSTLTIQRTQQEDSAVYLCASSPRDRAPEAFFGQGTRLTVV.

There are a few counts of this clone. The rearrangement uses TRBV6-4 and TRBJ2-1; possibly TRBD1 for D (6 bases). This CDR3 has 16 amino acids. The germline gives CDR1 MRHNA, CDR2 SNTAGT. Trimming pared 5 bases from V and 5 bases from J, leaving 19 bases between. The CDR3 DNA follows: TGTGCCAGCAGTCTCACCGAGGGGGTAGGAAACAATGAGCAGTTCTTC. Its translation: CASSLTEGVGNNEQFF.

The V and J genes are TRBV21-1 and TRBJ2-5; the table's D call of TRBD2 was not tested on the DNA. TRBV21-1 is an annotated pseudogene. The CDR3 totals 19 residues. CDR3 in amino acids: CASSKETGWRGDYQETQYF. The CDR3 coding sequence is TGTGCCAGCAGCAAAGAGACAGGTTGGCGGGGGGACTACCAAGAGACCCAGTACTTC.

This clone was counted between two and nine times. The V and J genes are TRBV11-3 and TRBJ1-6; D is ambiguous. The V gene lost 1 base and the J gene lost 9 bases, with 7 bases spanning the gap. This CDR3 is 13 amino acids long. CDR1 and CDR2 (germline): SGHNT, YENEEA. CDR3 coding DNA: TGTGCCAGCAGCTTAGGGAGTGTTTCACCCCTCCACTTT. Its translation is CASSLGSVSPLHF.

The chain employs TRBV11-2 and TRBJ1-4; weak D call: TRBD1 (6 bases). This CDR3 spans 12 amino acids. Germline lookup yields CDR1 SGHAT and CDR2 FQNNGV. The V gene lost 6 bases and the J gene lost 10 bases, with 12 bases spanning the gap. CDR3 nucleotide sequence: TGTGCCAGCAGTCTTGAGGACAGAAAACTGTTTTTT. This gives the protein CASSLEDRKLFF.

This chain links TRBV19 with TRBJ2-7; D is possibly TRBD1 (6 bases). Trimming pared 7 bases from V and 7 bases from J, leaving 14 bases between. The CDR3 consists of 12 residues. Germline CDR1 and CDR2: LNHDA and SQIVND (reference sequence). The CDR3 reads CASNTGLGEQYF. CDR3 sequence (DNA): TGTGCCAGTAACACAGGGTTGGGTGAGCAGTACTTC.

This chain's CDR3 is CASSASGHPTDTQYF. CDR3 sequence (DNA): TGTGCCAGCAGCGCCTCGGGACATCCCACAGATACGCAGTATTTT. The chain combines TRBV9 with TRBJ2-3, with a weak D call TRBD1 (6 bases). Germline-derived CDR1 and CDR2 are SGDLS and YYNGEE. Trimming cost V 3 bases and J 2 bases, with 13 bases left between them. CDR3 length: 15 residues.